This T cell receptor beta chain was sequenced during a study of cytomegalovirus exposure and HLA in healthy donors. Study outcomes and limitations: The authors excluded some V segments, including TRBV6-2 and TRBV6-3, as indistinguishable. An analysis was carried out later, and it reportedly showed fewer N-insertions in an Asian-associated ancestry cluster than the approximately 610-donor mean. Some TCR beta chains (more than 150 of them) were listed as cytomegalovirus-associated. Several of the most significant clusters were apparently associated with common viral pathogens in a later analysis.

Notes on this clone: Its target is unknown.

Primers for the PCR totalled 60 Vbeta and 13 Jbeta. Sequenced by immunoSEQ multiplex PCR; TCRdb stores in-frame clones only, minus some. The sample yields about 120,000 clones, about 83% seen once. CDR3 length equals 15 residues. From germline, CDR1 is MNHEY and CDR2 SVGAGI. Trimming took off 6 bases at V and 3 bases at J, with 17 bases between the two ends. Sequences were obtained from PBMCs. The V gene is TRBV6-5, the J gene TRBJ1-1; a weak D match, TRBD1 (5 bases). The origin of this receptor is a woman in her forties in good health and CMV-seropositive. CDR3 coding DNA: TGTGCCAGCAGGAATCTCGTCAGGGTGCACACTGAAGCTTTCTTT. Amino acid sequence: CASRNLVRVHTEAFF.